This passage covers 5 T cell receptor beta chains from one sample sequenced in a study of vaccination and CD4 T cells after COVID-19. The Oncomine TCR Beta short-read assay generated sequence data from the DNA of cultured CD4+ T cells. TCRdb called the PCR reads again in MiXCR, with one record for every CDR3 protein. The repertoire has roughly 20,000 distinct CDR3 sequences, roughly 44% of them found once; the top ten carry 13%. Treatment: approximately 11-day PBMC culture with coronavirus spike peptide pools or control peptides (ViraFEST assay). Antigens for these TCRs are unknown. The sample was cultured CD4+ T cells from blood. The receptors stem from a human donor with COVID-19.

The chain joins TRBV28 to TRBJ1-2; 12 bases fit TRBD1. Germline assignment: CDR1 MDHEN and CDR2 SYDVKM. The J segment lost 8 bases and the V segment lost 1 base, leaving 11 bases of the junction unmatched. The CDR3 totals 17 residues. This CDR3 reads CASSLLGQGARTRGYTF. The CDR3 bases are TGTGCCAGCAGTTTATTGGGACAGGGGGCTAGGACGAGAGGCTACACCTTC.

This clonotype was detected only a few times. The chain recombines TRBV7-6 with TRBJ2-5; 14 nucleotides align to TRBD2. This CDR3 is 15 amino acids long. V lost 5 bases, J lost 5 bases, and 4 bases stayed unmatched. Germline-derived CDR1 and CDR2 are SGHVS and FNYEAQ. The CDR3 loop is CASSPGLAGAETQYF. The CDR3 bases are TGTGCCAGCAGCCCGGGACTAGCGGGGGCGGAGACCCAGTACTTC.

The chain is built from TRBV7-2 and TRBJ2-1; D might be TRBD1 (6 bases). The last part of the DNA fits TRBJ2-7 better; the J call may be wrong. The CDR3 length is 13 residues. Per germline, CDR1 SGHTA and CDR2 FQGNSA. The CDR3 here is CASSLGSGVEQYF. In DNA, the CDR3 is TGTGCCAGCAGCTTAGGGTCAGGGGTCGAGCAGTACTTC.

The sample holds a few counts of this clonotype. The chain couples TRBV7-2 to TRBJ2-7; D not resolved. V was shortened by 2 bases and J by 4 bases, with 3 bases between the two germline ends. The germline CDR1 and CDR2 sequences are SGHTA and FQGNSA. The CDR3 runs to 11 residues. Here the CDR3 reads CASSLRYEQYF. CDR3 sequence (DNA): TGTGCCAGCAGCTTAAGGTACGAGCAGTACTTC.

This chain joins TRBV10-3 and TRBJ1-5; the D is unclear. The CDR3 sequence is 15 residues long. V dropped 0 bases and J dropped 3 bases, with 9 bases sitting between them. CDR1 and CDR2 (germline): ENHRY, SYGVKD. CDR3 sequence reads: CAISESLGINQPQHF. CDR3 nucleotide sequence: TGTGCCATCAGTGAGTCGTTAGGGATCAATCAGCCCCAGCATTTT.